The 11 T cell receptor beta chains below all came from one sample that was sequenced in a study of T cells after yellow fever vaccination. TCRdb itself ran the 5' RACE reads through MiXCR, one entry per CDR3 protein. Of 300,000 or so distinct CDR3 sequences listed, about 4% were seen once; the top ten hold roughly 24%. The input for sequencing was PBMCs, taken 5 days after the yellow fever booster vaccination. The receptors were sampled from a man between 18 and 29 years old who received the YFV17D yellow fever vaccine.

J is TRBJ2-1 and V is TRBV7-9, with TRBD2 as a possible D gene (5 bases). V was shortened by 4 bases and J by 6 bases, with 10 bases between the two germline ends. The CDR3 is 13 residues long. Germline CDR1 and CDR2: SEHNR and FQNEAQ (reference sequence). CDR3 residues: CASSSPRVNEQFF. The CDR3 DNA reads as TGTGCCAGCAGCTCCCCGAGGGTCAATGAGCAGTTCTTC.

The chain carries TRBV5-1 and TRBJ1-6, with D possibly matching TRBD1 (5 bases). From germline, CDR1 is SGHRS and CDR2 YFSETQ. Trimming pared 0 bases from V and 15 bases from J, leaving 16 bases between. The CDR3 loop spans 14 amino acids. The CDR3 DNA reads TGCGCCAGCAGCTTGGGACAGCCGATTAGTTACCTCCACTTT. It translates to CASSLGQPISYLHF.

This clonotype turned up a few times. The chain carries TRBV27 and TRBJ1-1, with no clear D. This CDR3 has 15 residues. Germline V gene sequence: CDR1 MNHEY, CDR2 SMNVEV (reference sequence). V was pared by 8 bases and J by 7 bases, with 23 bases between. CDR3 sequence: CASALSSGIRGEAFF. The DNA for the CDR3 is TGTGCCAGCGCGTTAAGTTCGGGGATCCGAGGTGAAGCTTTCTTT.

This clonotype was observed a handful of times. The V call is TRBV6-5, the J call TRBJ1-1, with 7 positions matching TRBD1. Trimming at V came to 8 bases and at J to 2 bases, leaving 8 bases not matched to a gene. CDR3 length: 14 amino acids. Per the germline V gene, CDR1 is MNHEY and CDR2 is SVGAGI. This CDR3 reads CASGGTALNTEAFF. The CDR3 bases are TGTGCCAGCGGTGGGACAGCCTTAAACACTGAAGCTTTCTTT.

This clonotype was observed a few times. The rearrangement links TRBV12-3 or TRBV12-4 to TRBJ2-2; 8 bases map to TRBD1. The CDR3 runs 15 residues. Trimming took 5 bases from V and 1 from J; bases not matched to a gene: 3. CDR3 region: CASSRTGRNTGELFF. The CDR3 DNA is TGTGCCAGCAGTCGGACAGGGAGGAACACCGGGGAGCTGTTTTTT.

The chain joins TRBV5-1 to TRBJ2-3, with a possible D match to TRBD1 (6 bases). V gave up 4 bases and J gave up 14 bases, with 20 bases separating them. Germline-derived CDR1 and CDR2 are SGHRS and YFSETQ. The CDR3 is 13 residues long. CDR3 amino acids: CASSLRGTYFGYF. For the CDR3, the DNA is TGCGCCAGCAGCCTCCGTGGGACATACTTTGGGTATTTT.

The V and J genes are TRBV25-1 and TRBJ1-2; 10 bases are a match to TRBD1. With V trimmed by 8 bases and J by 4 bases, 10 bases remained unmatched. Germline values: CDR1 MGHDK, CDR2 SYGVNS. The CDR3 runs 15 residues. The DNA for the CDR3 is TGTGCCAGCCTACCCTCCGGGACAGGGGCCTATGGCTACACCTTC. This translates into CASLPSGTGAYGYTF.

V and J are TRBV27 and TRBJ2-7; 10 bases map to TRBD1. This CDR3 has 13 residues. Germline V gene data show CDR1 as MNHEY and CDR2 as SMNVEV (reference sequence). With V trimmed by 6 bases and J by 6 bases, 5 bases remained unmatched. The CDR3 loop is CASSPGTGVEQYV. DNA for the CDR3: TGTGCCAGCAGCCCCGGGACAGGGGTCGAGCAGTACGTC.

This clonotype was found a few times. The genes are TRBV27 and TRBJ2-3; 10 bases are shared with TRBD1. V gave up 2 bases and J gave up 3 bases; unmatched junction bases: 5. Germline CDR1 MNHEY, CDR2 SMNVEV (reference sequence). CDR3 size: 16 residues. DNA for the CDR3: TGTGCCAGCAGTTTAACGGGACAGGGGTATACAGATACGCAGTATTTT. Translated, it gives CASSLTGQGYTDTQYF.

This CDR3 is CASRQAGTAIFYGYTF. As DNA, the CDR3 is TGTGCCAGCAGACAGGCCGGGACCGCGATCTTCTATGGCTACACCTTC. V and J are TRBV5-4 and TRBJ1-2, with TRBD1 as a possible D gene (5 bases). V was pared by 5 bases and J by 4 bases, with 21 bases between. Germline assignment: CDR1 SGHNT and CDR2 YYREEE (reference sequence). The CDR3 loop spans 16 amino acids.

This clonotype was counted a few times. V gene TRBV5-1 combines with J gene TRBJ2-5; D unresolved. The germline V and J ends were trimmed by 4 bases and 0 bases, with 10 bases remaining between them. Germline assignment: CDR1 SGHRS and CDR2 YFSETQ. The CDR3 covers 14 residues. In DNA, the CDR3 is TGCGCCAGCAGCCGAATACCACACCAAGAGACCCAGTACTTC. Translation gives CASSRIPHQETQYF.